Listed below are T cell receptor beta chains from one sample, sequenced in a study of early T cells in non-severe SARS-CoV-2 infection. TCRdb independently ran MiXCR on the 5' RACE reads; one entry per CDR3 protein. The table lists about 64,000 distinct CDR3 sequences, around 4.6% of them singletons, with 4.9% in the top ten. Sequencing was done on a sample of whole blood. The receptors derive from an adult who was a healthcare worker with PCR-confirmed SARS-CoV-2 infection or an uninfected control (not recorded which). CDR3s include the opening cysteine and the closing phenylalanine or tryptophan. Fields, in order: CDR3 DNA, CDR3 protein, V gene, D gene, J gene, clone size. A D gene is named only where the DNA matches it firmly. Rows may omit the clone size; those that give it use once, few, many or a size class.

CDR3nt: TGCGCCAGCAGCTTGGTACTGGGGGAGGGAGAGACCCAGTACTTC
CDR3aa: CASSLVLGEGETQYF
v_gene: TRBV5-1
d_gene: TRBD2
j_gene: TRBJ2-5
abundance: many

CDR3nt: TGTGCCAGCAGCACTGCAAGGACTAGCGGATACAATGAGCAGTTCTTC
CDR3aa: CASSTARTSGYNEQFF
v_gene: TRBV5-4
d_gene: TRBD2
j_gene: TRBJ2-1
abundance: many

CDR3nt: TGTGCCAGCAGCTCAGGACTAGCGGGGACACATGAGCAGTTCTTC
CDR3aa: CASSSGLAGTHEQFF
v_gene: TRBV7-7
d_gene: TRBD2
j_gene: TRBJ2-1
abundance: .

CDR3nt: TGCAGCGTTGACTTAGGTGGGTGGTTCTTC
CDR3aa: CSVDLGGWFF
v_gene: TRBV29-1
d_gene: .
j_gene: TRBJ2-1
abundance: .

CDR3nt: TGTGCCAGCAGTCCCGCCACTTTCGGCACAGATACGCAGTATTTT
CDR3aa: CASSPATFGTDTQYF
v_gene: TRBV27
d_gene: .
j_gene: TRBJ2-3
abundance: many

CDR3nt: TGTGCCTGGACGCGGGACGAGAGGAGAGAGCAGTACTTC
CDR3aa: CAWTRDERREQYF
v_gene: TRBV30
d_gene: .
j_gene: TRBJ2-7
abundance: few

CDR3nt: TGCAGTGCTAGAGAATTCGAAGGCACAGATACGCAGTATTTT
CDR3aa: CSAREFEGTDTQYF
v_gene: TRBV20-1
d_gene: .
j_gene: TRBJ2-3
abundance: few

CDR3nt: TGCGCCAGCAGCCGGGACAGTCCGGGGAACACTGAAGCTTTCTTT
CDR3aa: CASSRDSPGNTEAFF
v_gene: TRBV5-1
d_gene: TRBD1
j_gene: TRBJ1-1
abundance: many

CDR3nt: TGTGCCAGCAGCTTTTCGGGACTAGCGGGAGTCAAGGATACGCAGTATTTT
CDR3aa: CASSFSGLAGVKDTQYF
v_gene: TRBV7-2
d_gene: TRBD2
j_gene: TRBJ2-3
abundance: many

CDR3nt: TGTGCCAGCAGCTTTGGGGTCACAAGCTCTGAAAACACCATATATTTT
CDR3aa: CASSFGVTSSENTIYF
v_gene: TRBV11-2
d_gene: .
j_gene: TRBJ1-3
abundance: many

CDR3nt: TGTGCCAGTAGGACCACGGGCTCGGCGCCCCAGCATTTT
CDR3aa: CASRTTGSAPQHF
v_gene: TRBV19
d_gene: .
j_gene: TRBJ1-5
abundance: many